This T cell receptor (beta chain) stems from a study of spatial heterogeneity in lung cancer. Overall study context: TCR and UMI combinations that were unique each appeared, on average, more than ten times in raw reads.

Germline-derived CDR1 and CDR2 are LGHNA and YNFKEQ. This CDR3 comprises 14 residues. V lost 0 bases and J lost 7; bases outside the gene matches: 5. One entry per CDR3 protein, called by TCRdb with MiXCR from the 5' RACE reads. The sample holds 77,000 or so distinct CDR3 sequences, under 25% seen once. Time point specified: sample taken at primary tumor resection. Unsorted samples of tumor, nontumor lung or frozen PBMC had their whole RNA sequenced. The donors, fewer than 90 patients with untreated early-stage non-small cell lung cancer, provided the samples. The source of this sequence is a male donor with early-stage non-small cell lung cancer. The J gene is TRBJ2-7, the V gene TRBV4-2, with 8 positions matching TRBD1. Sequencing was performed on PBMCs, taken at surgery. CDR3 in amino acids: CASSQEDRVGEQYF. CDR3 sequence (DNA): TGTGCCAGCAGCCAAGAGGACAGGGTGGGGGAGCAGTACTTC.